The present T cell receptor beta chain was sequenced within a study of identical twins. No donor was unhealthy or non-Caucasian. TCRdb re-analysed the 5' RACE reads in MiXCR, keeping a single row per CDR3 protein. The data show roughly 250,000 distinct CDR3 sequences, over 12% seen once. This clonotype turned up a few times. Sequencing was done on a sample of memory (CD45RO+) T cells sorted from blood. The TCR sequence derives from a young woman in good health.

The DNA for the CDR3 is TGTGCCAGCAGAGACAACTCCTACGAGCAGTACTTC. It translates to CASRDNSYEQYF. This chain connects TRBV27 to TRBJ2-7, with D unresolved. In germline, CDR1 is MNHEY, CDR2 SMNVEV (reference sequence). CDR3 size: 12 residues. V was shortened by 6 bases and J by 0 bases, with 6 bases between the two germline ends.